The count of the clone carrying this T cell receptor beta chain is one. Assay: immunoSEQ multiplex PCR; the TCRdb copy retains only in-frame clones and omits some. The sample shows approximately 190,000 clones, less than 90% of them seen only once. Germline CDR1 reads SEHNR; CDR2 reads FQNEAQ (reference sequence). The V end lost 3 bases, the J end lost 8 bases, and 13 bases lay between the germline ends. The CDR3 has 13 amino acids. This entry comes from a study of blood T cell repertoires in COVID-19. As for the study in general: PBMCs, B-cell-depleted T cells, or T cells were the source of the cDNA or gDNA that made up the material.

Material for sequencing was peripheral blood. This sequence joins TRBV7-9 and TRBJ1-2; TRBD1 might be the D (6 bases). This TCR came from a woman between 40 and 55 years old with acute or convalescent COVID-19. The CDR3 is CASSFTDRLGYTF. CDR3 in DNA: TGTGCCAGCAGCTTCACGGACAGATTGGGCTACACCTTC.